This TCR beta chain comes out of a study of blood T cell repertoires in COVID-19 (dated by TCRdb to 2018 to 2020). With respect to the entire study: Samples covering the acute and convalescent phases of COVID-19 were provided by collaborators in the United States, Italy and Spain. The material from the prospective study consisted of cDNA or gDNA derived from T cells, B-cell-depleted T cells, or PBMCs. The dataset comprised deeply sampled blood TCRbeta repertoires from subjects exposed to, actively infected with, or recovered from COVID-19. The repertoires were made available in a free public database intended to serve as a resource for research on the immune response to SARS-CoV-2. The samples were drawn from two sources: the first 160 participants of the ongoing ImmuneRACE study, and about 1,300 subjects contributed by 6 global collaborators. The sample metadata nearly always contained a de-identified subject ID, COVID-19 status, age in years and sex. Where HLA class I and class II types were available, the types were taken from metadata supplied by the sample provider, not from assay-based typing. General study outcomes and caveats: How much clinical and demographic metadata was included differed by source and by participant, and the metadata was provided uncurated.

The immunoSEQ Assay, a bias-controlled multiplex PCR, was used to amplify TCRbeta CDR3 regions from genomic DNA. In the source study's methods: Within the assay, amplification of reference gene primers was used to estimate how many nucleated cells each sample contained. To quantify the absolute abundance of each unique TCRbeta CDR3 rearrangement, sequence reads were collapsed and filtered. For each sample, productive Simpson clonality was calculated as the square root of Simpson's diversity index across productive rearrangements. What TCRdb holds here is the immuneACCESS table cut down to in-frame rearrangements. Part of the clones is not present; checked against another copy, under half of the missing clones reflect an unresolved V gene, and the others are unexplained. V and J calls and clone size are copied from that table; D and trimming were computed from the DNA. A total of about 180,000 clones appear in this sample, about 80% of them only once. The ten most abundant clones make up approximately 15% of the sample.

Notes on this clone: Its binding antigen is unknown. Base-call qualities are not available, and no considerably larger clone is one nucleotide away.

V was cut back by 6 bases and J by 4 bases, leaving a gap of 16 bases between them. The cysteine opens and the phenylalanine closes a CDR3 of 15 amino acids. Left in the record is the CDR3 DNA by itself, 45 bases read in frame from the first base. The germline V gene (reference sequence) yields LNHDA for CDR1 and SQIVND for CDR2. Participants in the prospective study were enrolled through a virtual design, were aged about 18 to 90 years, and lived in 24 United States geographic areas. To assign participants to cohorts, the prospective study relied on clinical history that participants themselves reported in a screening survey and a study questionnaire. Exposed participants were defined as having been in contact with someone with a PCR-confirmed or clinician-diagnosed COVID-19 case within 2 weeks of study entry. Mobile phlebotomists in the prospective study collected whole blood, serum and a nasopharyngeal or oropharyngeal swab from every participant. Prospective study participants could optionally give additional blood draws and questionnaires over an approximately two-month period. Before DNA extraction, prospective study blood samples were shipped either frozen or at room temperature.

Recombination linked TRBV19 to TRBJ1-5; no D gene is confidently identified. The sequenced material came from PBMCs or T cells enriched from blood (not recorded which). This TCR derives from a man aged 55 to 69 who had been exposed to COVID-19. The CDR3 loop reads CASSRYTEPNQPQHF. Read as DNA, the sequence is TGTGCCAGTAGCAGATACACAGAACCTAATCAGCCCCAGCATTTT.